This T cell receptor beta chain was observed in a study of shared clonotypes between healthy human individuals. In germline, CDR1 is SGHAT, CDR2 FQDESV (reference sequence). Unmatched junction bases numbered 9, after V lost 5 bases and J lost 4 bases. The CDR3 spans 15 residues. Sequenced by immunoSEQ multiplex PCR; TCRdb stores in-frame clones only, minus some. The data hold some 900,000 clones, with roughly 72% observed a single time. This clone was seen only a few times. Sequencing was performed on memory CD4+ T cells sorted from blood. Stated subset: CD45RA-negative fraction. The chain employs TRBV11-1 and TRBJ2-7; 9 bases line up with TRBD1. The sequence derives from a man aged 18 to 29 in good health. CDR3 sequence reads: CASSEGQGRGYEQYF. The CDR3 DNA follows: TGTGCCAGCAGCGAGGGACAGGGAAGGGGATACGAGCAGTACTTC.